This is a list of T cell receptor beta chains from one sample in a study of shared clonotypes between healthy human individuals. The protocol was immunoSEQ multiplex PCR, while the TCRdb copy is restricted to in-frame clones and leaves out a portion. The table lists nearly 1,000,000 clones, 70% to 85% of them singletons. The sequenced material came from memory CD4+ T cells sorted from blood. The receptors stem from a man aged 18 to 30 in good health. Each CDR3 is given with its conserved first and last residue. Each record gives: clone size, D gene, J gene, V gene, CDR3 DNA, CDR3 protein. D genes are given only for firm matches. Where a row states a size, it is once, few, many or the class of an expanded clone; other rows omit it.

clone_size: -; d_call: TRBD1; j_call: TRBJ1-2; v_call: TRBV19; cdr3_nt: TGTGCCAGTAGTATGTCGGCAGGGGGGTCTGGCTACACCTTC; cdr3_aa: CASSMSAGGSGYTF
clone_size: -; d_call: -; j_call: TRBJ2-1; v_call: TRBV10-1; cdr3_nt: TGCGCCAGCAGTGAGAGGGGAGAGCAGTTCTTC; cdr3_aa: CASSERGEQFF
clone_size: -; d_call: -; j_call: TRBJ2-5; v_call: TRBV30; cdr3_nt: TGTGCCTGGAGTGTAGGCGCCCGGGGGGAGACCCAGTACTTC; cdr3_aa: CAWSVGARGETQYF
clone_size: -; d_call: TRBD1; j_call: TRBJ1-1; v_call: TRBV5-6; cdr3_nt: TGTGCCAGCAGCCCCTCACAGGGGGCTTTCACTGAAGCTTTCTTT; cdr3_aa: CASSPSQGAFTEAFF
clone_size: -; d_call: -; j_call: TRBJ1-5; v_call: TRBV6-1; cdr3_nt: TGTGCCAGCAGTGAGGCGGATAGCAATCAGCCCCAGCATTTT; cdr3_aa: CASSEADSNQPQHF
clone_size: -; d_call: TRBD1; j_call: TRBJ1-4; v_call: TRBV30; cdr3_nt: TGTGCCTGGAGGGGGGACAGGGGAAGGGAAAAACTGTTTTTT; cdr3_aa: CAWRGDRGREKLFF
clone_size: -; d_call: -; j_call: TRBJ2-5; v_call: TRBV27; cdr3_nt: TGTGCCAGCAGTTTAGCGGGCAGGCCCCAAGAGACCCAGTACTTC; cdr3_aa: CASSLAGRPQETQYF
clone_size: -; d_call: -; j_call: TRBJ2-3; v_call: TRBV2; cdr3_nt: TGTGCCAGCAGTGAAGGCCGGGATACGCAGTATTTT; cdr3_aa: CASSEGRDTQYF
clone_size: -; d_call: -; j_call: TRBJ1-5; v_call: TRBV30; cdr3_nt: TGTGCCTGGAGTGCCGGGGTTCAGCCCCAGCATTTT; cdr3_aa: CAWSAGVQPQHF
clone_size: once; d_call: -; j_call: TRBJ2-7; v_call: TRBV7-9; cdr3_nt: TGTGCCAGCAGCCTACCGAACGTCTACGAGCAGTACTTC; cdr3_aa: CASSLPNVYEQYF
clone_size: -; d_call: -; j_call: TRBJ2-7; v_call: TRBV5-8; cdr3_nt: TGTGCCAGCAGCAAGGGGTGGGGTCAGTCCTACGAGCAGTACTTC; cdr3_aa: CASSKGWGQSYEQYF
clone_size: -; d_call: -; j_call: TRBJ2-5; v_call: TRBV5-1; cdr3_nt: TGCGCCAGCAGCAGGGGATCGGGTCAAGAGACCCAGTACTTC; cdr3_aa: CASSRGSGQETQYF
clone_size: few; d_call: TRBD1; j_call: TRBJ2-7; v_call: TRBV28; cdr3_nt: TGTGCCAGCAACTCAGCCGGGACAGGGAACTACGAGCAGTACTTC; cdr3_aa: CASNSAGTGNYEQYF
clone_size: once; d_call: -; j_call: TRBJ1-6; v_call: TRBV15; cdr3_nt: TGTGCCACCAGCAACAGGGTTGGGTCACCCCTCCACTTT; cdr3_aa: CATSNRVGSPLHF
clone_size: -; d_call: TRBD2; j_call: TRBJ2-1; v_call: TRBV9; cdr3_nt: TGTGCCAGCACATCAGGGAGGTTAGCGGGAGACGCCTACAATGAGCAGTTCTTC; cdr3_aa: CASTSGRLAGDAYNEQFF
clone_size: -; d_call: -; j_call: TRBJ1-4; v_call: TRBV10-3; cdr3_nt: TGTGCCATCAGTGATGGGTTGAATGAAAAACTGTTTTTT; cdr3_aa: CAISDGLNEKLFF
clone_size: few; d_call: -; j_call: TRBJ1-2; v_call: TRBV5-1; cdr3_nt: TGCGCCAGCAGCTTAATTGGCAGCCTTAACTATGGCTACACCTTC; cdr3_aa: CASSLIGSLNYGYTF
clone_size: -; d_call: TRBD1; j_call: TRBJ1-1; v_call: TRBV7-9; cdr3_nt: TGTGCCAGCAGCTTAGGACAGGGCGGGGGCACTGAAGCTTTCTTT; cdr3_aa: CASSLGQGGGTEAFF
clone_size: -; d_call: TRBD2; j_call: TRBJ2-3; v_call: TRBV5-4; cdr3_nt: TGTGCCAGCAGCTTGGAAGGCGGGGGGGCTGGAGATACGCAGTATTTT; cdr3_aa: CASSLEGGGAGDTQYF
clone_size: -; d_call: TRBD2; j_call: TRBJ2-1; v_call: TRBV5-1; cdr3_nt: TGCGCCAGCAGCGGTGCGGGGGGCTCCTACAATGAGCAGTTCTTC; cdr3_aa: CASSGAGGSYNEQFF
clone_size: -; d_call: -; j_call: TRBJ2-7; v_call: TRBV5-1; cdr3_nt: TGCGCCAGCAGCTTGGTAGCCTACGAGCAGTACTTC; cdr3_aa: CASSLVAYEQYF
clone_size: -; d_call: -; j_call: TRBJ2-3; v_call: TRBV30; cdr3_nt: TGTGCCTGGAACAGAGGCGGGCAGGGAAGAGATACGCAGTATTTT; cdr3_aa: CAWNRGGQGRDTQYF
clone_size: -; d_call: TRBD1; j_call: TRBJ2-7; v_call: TRBV18; cdr3_nt: TGTGCCAGCTCAATTGAGACAGGGGGCTACGAGCAGTACTTC; cdr3_aa: CASSIETGGYEQYF
clone_size: -; d_call: TRBD1; j_call: TRBJ2-3; v_call: TRBV18; cdr3_nt: TGTGCCAGCTCACGGGGACAGGGTGGCACAGATACGCAGTATTTT; cdr3_aa: CASSRGQGGTDTQYF
clone_size: few; d_call: -; j_call: TRBJ2-7; v_call: TRBV5-4; cdr3_nt: TGTGCCAGCAGCTTAGATGCTGGTTCCTACGAGCAGTACTTC; cdr3_aa: CASSLDAGSYEQYF
clone_size: -; d_call: TRBD2; j_call: TRBJ2-5; v_call: TRBV28; cdr3_nt: TGTGCCAGCAGTGCCCCGACTAGCGGGGCTCAAGAGACCCAGTACTTC; cdr3_aa: CASSAPTSGAQETQYF
clone_size: -; d_call: -; j_call: TRBJ2-7; v_call: TRBV6-1; cdr3_nt: TGTGCCAGCGGGGTGGGCTACGAGCAGTACTTC; cdr3_aa: CASGVGYEQYF
clone_size: -; d_call: TRBD1; j_call: TRBJ2-1; v_call: TRBV30; cdr3_nt: TGTGCCTGGAGTGTGGCGACAGGGACCTACAATGAGCAGTTCTTC; cdr3_aa: CAWSVATGTYNEQFF
clone_size: -; d_call: -; j_call: TRBJ1-5; v_call: TRBV7-2; cdr3_nt: TGTGCCAGCAGCATGGACGGTAACTACAATCAGCCCCAGCATTTT; cdr3_aa: CASSMDGNYNQPQHF
clone_size: -; d_call: -; j_call: TRBJ2-4; v_call: TRBV2; cdr3_nt: TGTGCCAGCAGTGAATCAGGGAGAGCCAAAAACATTCAGTACTTC; cdr3_aa: CASSESGRAKNIQYF
clone_size: -; d_call: -; j_call: TRBJ2-5; v_call: TRBV29-1; cdr3_nt: TGCAGCGTTGACAGGGACTTCACAGAGACCCAGTACTTC; cdr3_aa: CSVDRDFTETQYF